These 32 T cell receptor beta chains came from one sample sequenced in a study of the immune and genomic landscape of osteosarcoma. Measured with immunoSEQ multiplex PCR; TCRdb has only the in-frame clones, and not every one. The sample includes a few thousand clones, approximately 72% seen only once; the top ten take 15% to 18%. Sequenced material: tumor tissue from a local recurrence in the femur. These TCRs come from a man younger than 30 with osteosarcoma.

This sequence joins TRBV23-1 and TRBJ1-1; unclear D gene. TRBV23-1 is an ORF; its function is uncertain. This CDR3 is built from 14 residues. The V gene lost 3 bases and the J gene lost 0 bases, with 8 bases spanning the gap. The CDR3 loop reads CASSHREVNTEAFF. In DNA form, the CDR3 reads TGCGCCAGCAGTCATAGGGAGGTGAACACTGAAGCTTTCTTT.

This clone was seen a few times. V is TRBV11-2 and J is TRBJ2-7; D could derive from TRBD1 or TRBD2 (6 bases each). The CDR3 runs to 16 residues. CDR1 is SGHAT and CDR2 is FQNNGV in the germline V gene. V was shortened by 3 bases and J by 2 bases, with 17 bases between the two germline ends. CDR3 residues: CASSLGAAGGTYEQYF. The CDR3 coding sequence is TGTGCCAGCAGCTTGGGGGCGGCAGGAGGGACCTACGAGCAGTACTTC.

The CDR3 DNA sequence: TGTGCCAGCAGTGTGGGGTTAGATGAGCAGTTCTTC. Amino acids: CASSVGLDEQFF. The chain recombines TRBV6-5 with TRBJ2-1; D is uncertain. The ends were cut back, 5 bases at V and 8 bases at J, with 10 bases in the middle. Germline V gives CDR1 MNHEY, CDR2 SVGAGI. The CDR3 loop spans 12 amino acids.

J is TRBJ1-1 and V is TRBV6-6; D gene uncertain. The germline V gene encodes CDR1 MNHNY and CDR2 SVGAGI (reference sequence). The V and J ends lost 9 bases and 8 bases respectively, with 13 bases between them. The CDR3 loop spans 11 amino acids. CDR3 amino acids: CASFTASEAFF. The CDR3 bases are TGTGCCAGTTTTACCGCGTCCGAAGCTTTCTTT.

The V call is TRBV2, the J call TRBJ2-3, with a tentative D call TRBD1 (5 bases). CDR1 and CDR2 from the germline V gene are SNHLY and FYNNEI. The CDR3 covers 15 residues. Trimming took 6 bases from V and 0 from J, leaving 13 bases between them. CDR3 protein: CASRQFQGSTDTQYF. Written as DNA, the CDR3 is TGTGCCAGCAGACAATTCCAGGGTAGCACAGATACGCAGTATTTT.

By its share, this clone is large. The chain couples TRBV2 to TRBJ1-5, with D unresolved. Trimming took 2 bases from V and 5 from J, leaving 4 bases between them. The germline V gene encodes CDR1 SNHLY and CDR2 FYNNEI. The CDR3 sequence is 12 residues long. DNA of the CDR3: TGTGCCAGCAGTGAATGGGATCAGCCCCAGCATTTT. Its protein product is CASSEWDQPQHF.

DNA of the CDR3: TGTGCCAGCAGTTACGGGTGGACAGCTAACTATGGCTACACCTTC. Translated: CASSYGWTANYGYTF. This chain joins TRBV6-5 and TRBJ1-2, with D possibly being TRBD1 (6 bases). The CDR3 totals 15 residues. V was clipped by 2 bases and J by 0 bases, with 10 bases between them. Looked up from germline, CDR1 is MNHEY and CDR2 is SVGAGI.

In this sample, this clone turned up once. This rearrangement joins TRBV18 to TRBJ2-7; D is perhaps TRBD1 (5 bases). This CDR3 comprises 15 residues. V shed 0 bases and J shed 5 bases, with 14 bases lying between them. Germline CDR1 and CDR2: KGHSH and LQKENI. CDR3 sequence reads: CASSPPRAKRDEQYF. CDR3 DNA sequence: TGTGCCAGCTCACCACCCAGGGCCAAAAGAGACGAGCAGTACTTC.

The chain links TRBV7-2 to TRBJ1-1, with TRBD1 identical over 8 bases. The CDR3 covers 15 residues. Trimming cost V 5 bases and J 5 bases; bases outside gene matches: 10. Germline values: CDR1 SGHTA, CDR2 FQGNSA. As DNA, the CDR3 is TGTGCCAGCAGCCTCGGACAGGGATCAAGAACTGAAGCTTTCTTT. Amino acids: CASSLGQGSRTEAFF.

The chain carries TRBV13 and TRBJ2-1; the D gene is possibly TRBD2 (5 bases). This CDR3 region has 15 residues. V gave up 5 bases and J gave up 4 bases, with 15 bases separating them. Germline V gene lookup returns CDR1 PRHDT and CDR2 FYEKMQ (reference sequence). CDR3 residues: CASSGSFTSYNEQFF. As DNA, the CDR3 is TGTGCCAGCAGCGGGAGTTTCACGTCATACAATGAGCAGTTCTTC.

The chain has TRBV29-1 and TRBJ2-5, with a weak D call TRBD2 (5 bases). This CDR3 has 13 amino acids. The V and J ends lost 4 bases and 9 bases respectively, with 18 bases between them. Germline CDR1 and CDR2: SQVTM and ANQGSEA. The CDR3 here is CSVAGYQETAQYF. DNA for the CDR3: TGCAGCGTTGCGGGATACCAAGAGACGGCCCAGTACTTC.

V is TRBV7-9 and J is TRBJ2-3, with D maybe TRBD2 (5 bases). This CDR3 region has 14 residues. The germline V gene encodes CDR1 SEHNR and CDR2 FQNEAQ (reference sequence). With 5 bases removed from V and 0 bases from J, the gap between germline ends came to 9 bases. Written as DNA, the CDR3 is TGTGCCAGCAGCCCGGGATTTAGCACAGATACGCAGTATTTT. Its translation: CASSPGFSTDTQYF.

The chain is built from TRBV10-3 and TRBJ1-1, with D possibly being TRBD1 (5 bases). This CDR3 spans 13 amino acids. Trimming took off 10 bases at V and 1 base at J, with 13 bases between the two ends. Germline V gene sequence: CDR1 ENHRY, CDR2 SYGVKD. The CDR3, as DNA: TGTGCCACGGGTGAGACAGAGAACACTGAAGCTTTCTTT. It specifies CATGETENTEAFF.

The V and J genes are TRBV5-6 and TRBJ1-6; D gene uncertain. Germline CDR1 reads SGHDT; CDR2 reads YYEEEE. The CDR3 totals 14 residues. Trimming removed 4 bases at V and 7 bases at J, with 12 bases between. For the CDR3, the DNA is TGTGCCAGCAGCGCTTCTCCGGAGAATTCACCCCTCCACTTT. Translated: CASSASPENSPLHF.

V and J are TRBV28 and TRBJ2-5; 7 bases are a match to TRBD2. After removal of 7 bases from V and 5 bases from J, the junction contained 7 bases not matched to a gene. This CDR3 has 13 amino acids. The V gene's germline CDR1 is MDHEN and CDR2 SYDVKM. The CDR3 sequence: CASIEGGEETQYF. CDR3 coding DNA: TGTGCCAGCATTGAGGGAGGGGAGGAGACCCAGTACTTC.

On this clone: The identical CDR3 is also encoded by other nucleotide sequences in the sample. In nucleotides, the CDR3 is TGCGCCAGCAGCTTGGCGGGGGGGCAAGAGACCCAGTACTTC. This translates into CASSLAGGQETQYF. The rearrangement joins TRBV5-1 to TRBJ2-5; 8 positions match TRBD2. V lost 0 bases, J lost 2 bases, and 0 bases stayed unmatched. This CDR3 has 14 amino acids. Germline lookup yields CDR1 SGHRS and CDR2 YFSETQ.

The chain joins TRBV7-2 to TRBJ2-1; 10 bases match TRBD2. The trim removed 2 bases at V and 9 bases at J, leaving 10 bases unmatched. The CDR3 is 16 residues long. Looked up from germline, CDR1 is SGHTA and CDR2 is FQGNSA. CDR3 in amino acids: CASSLTPAGGLGEQFF. The CDR3 DNA reads as TGTGCCAGCAGCTTAACTCCAGCGGGAGGGCTGGGTGAGCAGTTCTTC. Based on the CDR3 plus reference TRBV7-2 and TRBJ2-1, the full variable domain is GAGVSQSPSNKVTEKGKDVELRCDPISGHTALYWYRQSLGQGLEFLIYFQGNSAPDKSGLPSDRFSAERTGGSVSTLTIQRTQQEDSAVYLCASSLTPAGGLGEQFFGPGTRLTVL.

The chain joins TRBV29-1 to TRBJ2-3; 11 bases agree with TRBD2. After removal of 1 base from V and 3 bases from J, the junction contained 0 bases not matched to a gene. Germline assignment: CDR1 SQVTM and CDR2 ANQGSEA. CDR3 length: 14 residues. In nucleotides, the CDR3 is TGCAGCGTTGAAGCTAGCGGGGGGACAGATACGCAGTATTTT. Translating gives CSVEASGGTDTQYF.

The rearrangement links TRBV5-1 to TRBJ2-7; D may correspond to TRBD1 or TRBD2 (5 bases each). CDR3 length: 15 residues. Germline loops: CDR1 SGHRS, CDR2 YFSETQ. Trimming shortened V by 4 bases and J by 3 bases, and 17 bases separated the two germline ends. CDR3 sequence reads: CASSPQGPLHYEQYF. The CDR3 DNA sequence: TGCGCCAGCAGCCCCCAGGGACCTCTACACTACGAGCAGTACTTC.

Comments on this clone: Additional DNA sequences in this sample encode the identical CDR3. CDR3 region: CASSLGRGQETQYF. In nucleotides, the CDR3 is TGTGCCAGCAGCTTAGGCCGGGGCCAAGAGACCCAGTACTTC. The chain is built from TRBV13 and TRBJ2-5; D is perhaps TRBD2 (5 bases). Looked up from germline, CDR1 is PRHDT and CDR2 is FYEKMQ (reference sequence). There are 14 residues in the CDR3. Trimming took 0 bases from V and 1 from J, leaving 6 bases between them.

The chain joins TRBV7-6 to TRBJ2-1, with 12 nucleotides matching TRBD2. The CDR3 runs to 19 residues. V lost 5 bases to trimming and J lost 2 bases; unmatched junction nucleotides: 13. Germline-derived CDR1 and CDR2 are SGHVS and FNYEAQ. This chain's CDR3 is CASSPPGTLAGGPYNEQFF. The CDR3 region has the DNA TGTGCCAGCAGCCCCCCGGGCACTCTAGCGGGGGGGCCCTACAATGAGCAGTTCTTC.

In this sample, this clone turned up a few times. The chain employs TRBV5-1 and TRBJ2-3; unclear D gene. The CDR3 has 13 amino acids. In germline, CDR1 is SGHRS, CDR2 YFSETQ. V was clipped by 2 bases and J by 0 bases, with 4 bases between them. The CDR3 reads CASSLKSTDTQYF. The CDR3 DNA is TGCGCCAGCAGCTTAAAAAGCACAGATACGCAGTATTTT.

The chain carries TRBV14 and TRBJ1-2; TRBD1 matches 7 bases. The CDR3 contains 16 residues. Germline V gene lookup returns CDR1 SGHDN and CDR2 FVKESK. Losses at the gene ends were 2 bases for V and 3 bases for J; bases not matched to a gene: 9. The CDR3, as DNA: TGTGCCAGCAGCCAACCGAAGGGACAGTTCGACTATGGCTACACCTTC. It yields the protein CASSQPKGQFDYGYTF. Full variable domain (remainder filled in from reference TRBV14 and TRBJ1-2): EAGVTQFPSHSVIEKGQTVTLRCDPISGHDNLYWYRRVMGKEIKFLLHFVKESKQDESGMPNNRFLAERTGGTYSTLKVQPAELEDSGVYFCASSQPKGQFDYGYTFGSGTRLTVV.

The DNA of the CDR3 is TGTGCCAGCTCACCACCCGACAGGGCAGGCCAGCCCCAGCATTTT. This encodes CASSPPDRAGQPQHF. J is TRBJ1-5 and V is TRBV18; 7 bases match TRBD1. Germline V gives CDR1 KGHSH, CDR2 LQKENI. The CDR3 has 15 amino acids. V shed 0 bases and J 7 bases; nucleotides not matched to a gene: 6.

This clone was detected only once. The J gene is TRBJ2-3, the V gene TRBV6-1, with 8 bases fitting TRBD2. Per germline, CDR1 MNHNS and CDR2 SASEGT. CDR3 length equals 15 residues. V lost 6 bases to trimming and J lost 0 bases; unmatched junction nucleotides: 5. CDR3 amino acids: CASRRSGGSTDTQYF. The CDR3 nucleotides are TGTGCCAGCAGAAGAAGCGGGGGTAGCACAGATACGCAGTATTTT.

Relative to its sample, this clone is large. The same CDR3 arises from other DNA sequences in this sample as well. The chain carries TRBV7-9 and TRBJ1-2, with D possibly TRBD1 on 5 matching bases. The CDR3 length is 12 residues. Germline CDR1 is SEHNR and CDR2 is FQNEAQ (reference sequence). V lost 1 base and J lost 8, with 8 bases in between. The DNA for the CDR3 is TGTGCCAGCAGCTTAGAGGGGACGGGCTACACCTTC. Its translation is CASSLEGTGYTF.

The chain is built from TRBV28 and TRBJ2-7, with D tentatively TRBD1 (7 bases). CDR1 is MDHEN, CDR2 SYDVKM, per germline. The CDR3 has 15 amino acids. The ends were cut back, 7 bases at V and 3 bases at J, with 19 bases in the middle. Here the CDR3 DNA reads TGTGCCAGCAAGGGGGCTTGGAGGGCCGGCTACGAGCAGTACTTC. Translated: CASKGAWRAGYEQYF.

The chain couples TRBV7-9 to TRBJ1-5; a possible D gene is TRBD1 (6 bases). The CDR3 consists of 14 residues. With 5 bases removed from V and 3 bases from J, the gap between germline ends came to 11 bases. Germline V gene lookup returns CDR1 SEHNR and CDR2 FQNEAQ (reference sequence). The DNA of the CDR3 is TGTGCCAGCAGCCAATCAGGGGTCAATCAGCCCCAGCATTTT. Its translation is CASSQSGVNQPQHF.

CDR3 residues: CASRTVRGGTGELFF. DNA for the CDR3: TGCGCCAGCAGAACTGTGAGGGGAGGCACCGGGGAGCTGTTTTTT. The genes are TRBV5-1 and TRBJ2-2; D possibly corresponds to TRBD2 (6 bases). CDR1 and CDR2 (germline): SGHRS, YFSETQ. The CDR3 totals 15 residues. Trimming took off 5 bases at V and 4 bases at J, with 15 bases between the two ends. Full variable domain (missing parts from reference TRBV5-1 and TRBJ2-2): KAGVTQTPRYLIKTRGQQVTLSCSPISGHRSVSWYQQTPGQGLQFLFEYFSETQRNKGNFPGRFSGRQFSNSRSEMNVSTLELGDSALYLCASRTVRGGTGELFFGEGSRLTVL.

Turning to this clone: Other nucleotide sequences from this sample produce the same CDR3. V is TRBV18 and J is TRBJ2-4; D is unresolved. Per germline, CDR1 KGHSH and CDR2 LQKENI. V was pared by 0 bases and J by 1 base, with 7 bases between. The CDR3 loop spans 15 amino acids. CDR3 DNA: TGTGCCAGCTCACCACCAGGGTCGGCCAAAAACATTCAGTACTTC. Protein sequence: CASSPPGSAKNIQYF. Based on the CDR3 plus reference TRBV18 and TRBJ2-4, the full variable domain is NAGVMQNPRHLVRRRGQEARLRCSPMKGHSHVYWYRQLPEEGLKFMVYLQKENIIDESGMPKERFSAEFPKEGPSILRIQQVVRGDSAAYFCASSPPGSAKNIQYFGAGTRLSVL.

This clone was seen a few times. Other nucleotide sequences from this sample produce the same CDR3. V is TRBV13 and J is TRBJ2-5; D is possibly TRBD2 (6 bases). The germline CDR1 and CDR2 sequences are PRHDT and FYEKMQ (reference sequence). The CDR3 extends over 14 amino acids. With 0 bases removed from V and 1 base from J, the gap between germline ends came to 6 bases. CDR3: CASSLGRGQETQYF. CDR3 bases: TGTGCCAGCAGCTTAGGGCGGGGCCAAGAGACCCAGTACTTC.

The genes are TRBV15 and TRBJ2-5; unclear D gene. Germline loops: CDR1 LNHNV, CDR2 YYDKDF (reference sequence). V gave up 4 bases and J gave up 1 base, with 19 bases separating them. The CDR3 extends over 17 amino acids. The CDR3 DNA reads as TGTGCCACCAGCAAGTATCGGTACTTACTATCCCAAGAGACCCAGTACTTC. Its translation is CATSKYRYLLSQETQYF.